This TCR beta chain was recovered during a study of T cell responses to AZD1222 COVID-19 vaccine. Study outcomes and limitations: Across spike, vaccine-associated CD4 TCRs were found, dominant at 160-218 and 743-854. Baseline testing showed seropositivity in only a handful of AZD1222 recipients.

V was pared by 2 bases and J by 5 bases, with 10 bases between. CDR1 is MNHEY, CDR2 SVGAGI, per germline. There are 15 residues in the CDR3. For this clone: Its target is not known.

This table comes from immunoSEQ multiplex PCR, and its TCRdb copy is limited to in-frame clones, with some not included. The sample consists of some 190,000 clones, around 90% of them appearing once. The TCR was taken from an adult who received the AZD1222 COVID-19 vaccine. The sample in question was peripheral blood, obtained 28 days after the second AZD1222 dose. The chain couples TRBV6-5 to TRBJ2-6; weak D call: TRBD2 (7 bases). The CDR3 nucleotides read TGTGCCAGCAGTTACGGGGGGGGCTGGGCCAACGTCCTGACTTTC. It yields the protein CASSYGGGWANVLTF.